This T cell receptor (beta chain) was sequenced for a study of T cell repertoires in cytomegalovirus infection. Points on this clonotype: This sequence may be a read error, since a much larger clone differs from it by one base.

The CDR3 is 14 amino acids. The trim removed 5 bases at V and 8 bases at J, leaving 7 bases unmatched. TCRdb reprocessed the reads with MiXCR, giving one entry per CDR3 protein. The table lists about 310,000 distinct CDR3 sequences, 15% to 20% of them singletons. The V gene is TRBV12-3 or TRBV12-4, the J gene TRBJ1-4; TRBD1 matches 8 bases. The sequence was collected from a human donor in good health (CMV status not recorded). Some clones in this sample may be carry-over from other donors' samples. The sequencing input was PBMCs. The CDR3 DNA is TGTGCCAGCAGTACCCAGGGGGCGGGAGAAAAACTGTTTTTT. It codes for CASSTQGAGEKLFF.